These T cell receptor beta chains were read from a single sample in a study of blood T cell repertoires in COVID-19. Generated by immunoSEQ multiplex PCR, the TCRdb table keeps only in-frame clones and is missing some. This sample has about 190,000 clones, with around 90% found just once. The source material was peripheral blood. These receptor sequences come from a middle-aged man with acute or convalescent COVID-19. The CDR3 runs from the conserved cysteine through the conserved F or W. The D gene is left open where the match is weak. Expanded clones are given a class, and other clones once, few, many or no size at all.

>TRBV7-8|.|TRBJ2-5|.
CASSLGPSAFQYF
TGTGCCAGCAGCTTAGGACCCAGCGCTTTCCAGTACTTC
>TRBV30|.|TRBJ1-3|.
CAWSVGSSGNTIYF
TGTGCCTGGAGTGTAGGGAGCTCTGGAAACACCATATATTTT
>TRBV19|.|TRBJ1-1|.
CASSIFGSGAFF
TGTGCCAGTAGTATTTTTGGTTCGGGAGCTTTCTTT
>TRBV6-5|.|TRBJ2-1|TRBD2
CASKLGGDGNEQFF
TGTGCCAGCAAACTGGGGGGGGACGGCAATGAGCAGTTCTTC
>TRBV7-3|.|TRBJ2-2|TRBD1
CASSFHGQGASETGELFF
TGTGCCAGCAGCTTCCACGGGCAGGGGGCAAGCGAAACCGGGGAGCTGTTTTTT
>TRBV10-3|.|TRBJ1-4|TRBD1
CAISGTGKIEKLFF
TGTGCCATCAGTGGGACAGGCAAAATTGAAAAACTGTTTTTT
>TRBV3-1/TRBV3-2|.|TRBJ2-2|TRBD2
CASRMTSNTGELFF
TGTGCCAGCAGAATGACTAGCAACACCGGGGAGCTGTTTTTT
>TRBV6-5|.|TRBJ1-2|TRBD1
CASSYDRGINYGYTF
TGTGCCAGCAGTTACGACAGGGGGATTAACTATGGCTACACCTTC
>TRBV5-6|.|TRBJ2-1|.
CASSTPGQRNYNEQFF
TGTGCCAGCAGCACGCCCGGACAGAGAAACTACAATGAGCAGTTCTTC
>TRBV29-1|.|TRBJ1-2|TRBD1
CSVGTWTGIPNYGYTF
TGCAGCGTCGGTACATGGACAGGGATTCCTAACTATGGCTACACCTTC
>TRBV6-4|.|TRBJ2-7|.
CAINNHPYTYEQYF
TGTGCCATCAACAACCACCCTTATACCTACGAGCAGTACTTC
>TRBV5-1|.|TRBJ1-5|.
CASSLTGSDQPQHF
TGCGCCAGCAGCTTGACAGGCAGCGATCAGCCCCAGCATTTT
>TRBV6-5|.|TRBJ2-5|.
CASSYSGGQIQETQYF
TGTGCCAGCAGTTACTCGGGGGGACAGATCCAAGAGACCCAGTACTTC
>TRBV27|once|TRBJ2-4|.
CASSLWASLAKNIQYF
TGTGCCAGCAGTTTATGGGCATCCTTAGCCAAAAACATTCAGTACTTC
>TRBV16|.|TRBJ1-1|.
CASRETGGGTEAFF
TGTGCCAGCAGAGAAACGGGGGGAGGCACTGAAGCTTTCTTT
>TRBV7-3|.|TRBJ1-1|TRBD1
CASSLQGGGTEAFF
TGTGCCAGCAGCCTACAGGGGGGTGGCACTGAAGCTTTCTTT
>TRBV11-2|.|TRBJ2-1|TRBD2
CASSLGSLAGFSYNEQFF
TGTGCCAGCAGCTTAGGGTCCCTAGCGGGGTTTTCCTACAATGAGCAGTTCTTC
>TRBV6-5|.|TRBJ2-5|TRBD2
CASSYPSGGGETQYF
TGTGCCAGCAGTTACCCCAGCGGGGGAGGAGAGACCCAGTACTTC
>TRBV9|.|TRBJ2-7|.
CASSLNPAGFYEQYF
TGTGCCAGCAGCCTAAACCCCGCAGGATTCTACGAGCAGTACTTC
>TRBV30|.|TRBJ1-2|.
CAWSIGARGYTF
TGTGCCTGGTCCATAGGGGCGCGGGGCTACACCTTC
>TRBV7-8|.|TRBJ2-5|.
CASTAQFGETQYF
TGTGCCAGCACCGCACAGTTTGGGGAGACCCAGTACTTC
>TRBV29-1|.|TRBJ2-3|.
CSVEGGAGADTQYF
TGCAGCGTTGAAGGGGGGGCGGGAGCAGATACGCAGTATTTT
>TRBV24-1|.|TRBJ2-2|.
CATSDFRQGGTGELFF
TGTGCCACCAGTGATTTCCGACAGGGAGGAACCGGGGAGCTGTTTTTT
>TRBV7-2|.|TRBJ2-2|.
CASSRGPGELFF
TGTGCCAGCAGCCGAGGGCCCGGGGAGCTGTTTTTT
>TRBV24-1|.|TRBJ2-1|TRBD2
CATSAHTGGQHEQFF
TGTGCCACCAGTGCTCACACGGGGGGGCAGCATGAGCAGTTCTTC
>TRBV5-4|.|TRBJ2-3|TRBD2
CASSTRTSDGDTQYF
TGTGCCAGCAGTACCCGGACTAGCGATGGGGATACGCAGTATTTT
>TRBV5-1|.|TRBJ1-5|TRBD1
CASSLGTGMEPQHF
TGCGCCAGCAGCTTAGGGACAGGGATGGAGCCCCAGCATTTT
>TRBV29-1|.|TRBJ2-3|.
CSVATSTYSTDTQYF
TGCAGCGTTGCCACGTCCACTTATTCCACAGATACGCAGTATTTT
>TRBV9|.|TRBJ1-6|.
CASSVAVQSGSPLHF
TGTGCCAGCAGCGTAGCTGTACAGTCAGGGTCACCCCTCCACTTT
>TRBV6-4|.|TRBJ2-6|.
CASTPGHSGANVLTF
TGTGCCAGCACCCCGGGTCACTCTGGGGCCAACGTCCTGACTTTC
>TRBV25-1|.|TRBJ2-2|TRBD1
CASSETDRGHSGELFF
TGTGCCAGCAGTGAAACCGATAGGGGGCATTCAGGGGAGCTGTTTTTT
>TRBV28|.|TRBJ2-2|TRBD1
CASRRQGPGELFF
TGTGCCAGCAGGAGACAGGGGCCCGGGGAGCTGTTTTTT
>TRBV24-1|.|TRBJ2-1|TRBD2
CATSEREFGNEQFF
TGTGCCACCAGCGAGCGGGAGTTCGGCAATGAGCAGTTCTTC
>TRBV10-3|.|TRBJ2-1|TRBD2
CAISDLAAPYNEQFF
TGTGCCATCAGTGATCTAGCGGCGCCCTACAATGAGCAGTTCTTC
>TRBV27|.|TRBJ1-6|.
CASSLVFYSRNSPLHF
TGTGCCAGCAGTTTGGTTTTCTACAGCCGAAATTCACCCCTCCACTTT
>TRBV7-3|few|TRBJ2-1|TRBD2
CASSLQRGFNNEQFF
TGTGCCAGCAGCTTACAGCGGGGGTTCAACAATGAGCAGTTCTTC
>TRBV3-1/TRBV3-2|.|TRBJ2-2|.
CASSQLGAGTGELFF
TGTGCCAGCAGCCAACTAGGGGCTGGAACCGGGGAGCTGTTTTTT
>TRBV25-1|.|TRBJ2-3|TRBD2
CASSRASGGTDTQYF
TGTGCCAGCAGTAGGGCTAGCGGGGGCACAGATACGCAGTATTTT
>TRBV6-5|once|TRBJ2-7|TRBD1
CASSLDRGDTYEQYF
TGTGCCAGCAGTCTAGACAGGGGCGACACCTACGAGCAGTACTTC
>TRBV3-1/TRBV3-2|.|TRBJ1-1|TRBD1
CASSQDLTGSTEAFF
TGTGCCAGCAGCCAAGATCTGACAGGGAGCACTGAAGCTTTCTTT
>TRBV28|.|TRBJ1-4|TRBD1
CASSLGFGQGAEKLFF
TGTGCCAGCAGTTTAGGTTTCGGCCAGGGGGCGGAAAAACTGTTTTTT
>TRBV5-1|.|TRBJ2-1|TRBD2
CASSREGRVPYNEQFF
TGCGCCAGCAGCCGAGAGGGGAGGGTCCCCTACAATGAGCAGTTCTTC
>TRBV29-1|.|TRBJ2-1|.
CSVAGGRPYYNEQFF
TGCAGCGTTGCTGGGGGGAGGCCTTACTACAATGAGCAGTTCTTC
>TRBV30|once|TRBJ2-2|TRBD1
CAWSVLGQMNTGELFF
TGTGCCTGGAGTGTACTGGGACAGATGAACACCGGGGAGCTGTTTTTT
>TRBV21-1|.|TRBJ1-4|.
CASSKADRESVEKLFF
TGTGCCAGCAGCAAAGCGGACAGGGAGAGTGTTGAAAAACTGTTTTTT
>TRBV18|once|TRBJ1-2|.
CASSYLANTGENYGYTF
TGTGCCAGCTCATACCTGGCGAACACGGGAGAAAACTATGGCTACACCTTC
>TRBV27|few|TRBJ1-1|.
CASRPMEGPTNTEAFF
TGTGCCAGCCGCCCCATGGAGGGACCGACAAACACTGAAGCTTTCTTT
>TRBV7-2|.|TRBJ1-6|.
CASSLGPDSPLHF
TGTGCCAGCAGCTTAGGCCCGGATTCACCCCTCCACTTT
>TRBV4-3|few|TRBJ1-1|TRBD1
CASSHLQGAGTEAFF
TGCGCCAGCAGCCACTTACAGGGGGCAGGCACTGAAGCTTTCTTT
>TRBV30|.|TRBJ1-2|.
CAWSVQGGGYTF
TGTGCCTGGAGTGTACAGGGCGGCGGCTACACCTTC
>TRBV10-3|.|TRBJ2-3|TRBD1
CASRGQGADTQYF
TGTGCCAGCAGAGGACAGGGGGCAGATACGCAGTATTTT
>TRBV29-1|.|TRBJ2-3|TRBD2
CSVISGSTDTQYF
TGCAGCGTCATTAGCGGGTCCACAGATACGCAGTATTTT
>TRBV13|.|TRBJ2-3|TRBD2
CASSRLGGADTQYF
TGTGCCAGCAGCCGCCTGGGGGGGGCAGATACGCAGTATTTT
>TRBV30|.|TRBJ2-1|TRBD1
CAWSYRGHSSYNEQFF
TGTGCCTGGAGCTACAGGGGACATAGCTCCTACAATGAGCAGTTCTTC